One and the same sample provided the 11 T cell receptor beta chains below, sequenced in a study of blood T cell repertoires in COVID-19. This table comes from immunoSEQ multiplex PCR, and its TCRdb copy is limited to in-frame clones, with some not included. Here the sample spans approximately 270,000 clones, roughly 85% being singletons. The sequenced material came from peripheral blood. The source is a woman in her 70s with acute or convalescent COVID-19.

The V call is TRBV5-5, the J call TRBJ2-2; 7 nucleotides agree with TRBD1. The CDR3 totals 15 residues. The V gene end was trimmed by 3 bases and the J gene end by 6 bases; junction bases not matched to a gene: 8. The germline gives CDR1 SGHKS, CDR2 YYEKEE (reference sequence). The CDR3 DNA reads as TGTGCCAGCAGCTCGCTCACGACAGGGTCCGGGGAGCTGTTTTTT. Its protein is CASSSLTTGSGELFF. Supplemented by reference TRBV5-5 and TRBJ2-2, the full variable domain reads DAGVTQSPTHLIKTRGQQVTLRCSPISGHKSVSWYQQVLGQGPQFIFQYYEKEERGRGNFPDRFSARQFPNYSSELNVNALLLGDSALYLCASSSLTTGSGELFFGEGSRLTVL.

The chain has TRBV5-6 and TRBJ1-2; 10 nucleotides agree with TRBD1. The CDR3 totals 14 residues. V trimming: 6 bases; J trimming: 4 bases; junction bases outside the gene matches: 6. In germline, CDR1 is SGHDT, CDR2 YYEEEE. The CDR3 sequence: CASTGTGDSYGYTF. CDR3 bases: TGTGCCAGCACCGGGACAGGGGATAGCTATGGCTACACCTTC.

V is TRBV7-3 and J is TRBJ1-3; no firm D call. V was trimmed by 2 bases and J by 6 bases, leaving 17 bases between them. The CDR3 loop spans 16 amino acids. Germline loops: CDR1 SGHTA, CDR2 FQGTGA. CDR3 DNA: TGTGCCAGCAGCTTACTCCTGGGGTCGGGAGAAAACACCATATATTTT. This encodes CASSLLLGSGENTIYF.

This rearrangement joins TRBV29-1 to TRBJ1-2; D might be TRBD1 (6 bases). Deletions cut 5 bases from V and 6 bases from J, with 28 bases between. Germline lookup yields CDR1 SQVTM and CDR2 ANQGSEA. The CDR3 totals 17 residues. The CDR3 DNA follows: TGCAGCGTTCTTGGGGAAACAGGGTCGCTTCAAAGTGATGGCTACACCTTC. This encodes CSVLGETGSLQSDGYTF.

This chain links TRBV2 with TRBJ2-7; 10 bases are a match to TRBD2. The trim removed 1 base at V and 2 bases at J, leaving 2 bases unmatched. The CDR3 extends over 15 amino acids. CDR1 and CDR2 (germline): SNHLY, FYNNEI. CDR3 loop: CASSEDSGGAYEQYF. The CDR3 DNA sequence: TGTGCCAGCAGTGAAGACAGCGGGGGGGCCTACGAGCAGTACTTC.

In this sample, this clone turned up once. The chain joins TRBV7-9 to TRBJ2-7, with D perhaps TRBD1 (6 bases). CDR3 size: 15 residues. With 3 bases removed from V and 1 base from J, the gap between germline ends came to 13 bases. Germline CDR1 SEHNR, CDR2 FQNEAQ (reference sequence). The CDR3 sequence: CASSLAGTHSYEQYF. CDR3 DNA: TGTGCCAGCAGCTTGGCCGGGACACATTCCTACGAGCAGTACTTC.

V gene TRBV3-1 (or the pseudogene TRBV3-2) combines with J gene TRBJ1-1; D perhaps matches TRBD1 (6 bases). V was cut by 8 bases and J by 5 bases, with 21 bases left in between. This CDR3 comprises 15 residues. Germline V gene sequence: CDR1 LGHDT, CDR2 YNNKEL (reference sequence). The CDR3 DNA reads TGTGCCAGCTGCTCAGGGGCCAATGAGTGTACTGAAGCTTTCTTT. This sequence encodes CASCSGANECTEAFF.

The V gene is TRBV2, the J gene TRBJ2-2; 11 bases align to TRBD2. This CDR3 contains 14 residues. J lost 5 bases, V lost 6 bases, and 2 bases had no gene match. Germline V lookup: CDR1 SNHLY, CDR2 FYNNEI. CDR3 in amino acids: CASRGLAVTGELFF. CDR3 in DNA: TGTGCCAGCAGGGGACTAGCGGTTACCGGGGAGCTGTTTTTT.

The chain carries TRBV14 and TRBJ2-5; 14 bases line up with TRBD2. The germline gives CDR1 SGHDN, CDR2 FVKESK. The CDR3 is 18 residues long. The V and J ends lost 4 bases and 0 bases, in that order; junction bases with no gene match: 7. CDR3 region: CASSPGLAGGRYQETQYF. The CDR3 nucleotides are TGTGCCAGCAGCCCCGGACTAGCGGGGGGCCGATACCAAGAGACCCAGTACTTC.

The chain recombines TRBV10-3 with TRBJ2-3; 8 positions agree with TRBD1. The CDR3 has 16 residues. V was pared by 6 bases and J by 3 bases, with 11 bases of the junction left unmatched. CDR1 is ENHRY and CDR2 is SYGVKD in the germline V gene. The CDR3 region is CAISGNRDRLTDTQYF. The CDR3 region has the DNA TGTGCCATCAGCGGAAATAGGGACAGGCTAACAGATACGCAGTATTTT.

V is TRBV4-2 and J is TRBJ1-6; D is undetermined. The CDR3 covers 18 residues. V was cut by 0 bases and J by 5 bases, with 17 bases left in between. From germline, CDR1 is LGHNA and CDR2 YNFKEQ. The CDR3 region is CASSQDWAGIEDNSPLHF. The CDR3 region has the DNA TGTGCCAGCAGCCAAGATTGGGCGGGAATAGAGGATAATTCACCCCTCCACTTT.